This T cell receptor (beta chain) was captured by sequencing in a study of blood T cell repertoires in COVID-19. Across the whole study: Acute-phase and convalescent COVID-19 samples originated in the United States, Italy and Spain. PBMCs, B-cell-depleted T cells, or T cells were the source of the cDNA or gDNA that made up the material.

Cohort placement rested on clinical history that participants reported themselves. What the recovered Cohort 3 donors had was two negative PCRs, clearance, or symptom resolution. Germline V gives CDR1 SQVTM, CDR2 ANQGSEA. The CDR3 loop spans 12 amino acids. V was cut by 5 bases and J by 5 bases, with 12 bases left in between. The method was immunoSEQ multiplex PCR; TCRdb's version includes in-frame clones alone and lacks a portion of them. This repertoire shows under 200,000 clones, over 75% found once; its top ten account for approximately 11%. The TCR was taken from a man aged 45 to 65 who had recovered from COVID-19. The V and J genes are TRBV29-1 and TRBJ1-2; D gene unclear. The sequencing input was PBMCs or T cells enriched from blood (not recorded which). This chain's CDR3 is CSVPLGPYGYTF. In DNA form, the CDR3 reads TGCAGCGTTCCCCTCGGTCCTTATGGCTACACCTTC.